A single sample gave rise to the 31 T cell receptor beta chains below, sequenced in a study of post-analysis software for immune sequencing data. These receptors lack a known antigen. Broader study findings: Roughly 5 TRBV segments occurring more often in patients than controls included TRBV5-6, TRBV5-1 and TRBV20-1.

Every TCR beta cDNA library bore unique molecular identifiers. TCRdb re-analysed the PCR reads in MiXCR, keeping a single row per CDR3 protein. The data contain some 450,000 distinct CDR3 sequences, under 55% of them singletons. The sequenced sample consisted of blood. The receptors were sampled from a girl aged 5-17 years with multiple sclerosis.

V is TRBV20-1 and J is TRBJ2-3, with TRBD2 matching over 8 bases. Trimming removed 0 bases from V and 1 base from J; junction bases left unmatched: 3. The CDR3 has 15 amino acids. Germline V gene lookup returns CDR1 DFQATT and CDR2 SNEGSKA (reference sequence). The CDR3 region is CSARDGTRGTDTQYF. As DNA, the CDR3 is TGCAGTGCTAGAGACGGGACTAGGGGCACAGATACGCAGTATTTT.

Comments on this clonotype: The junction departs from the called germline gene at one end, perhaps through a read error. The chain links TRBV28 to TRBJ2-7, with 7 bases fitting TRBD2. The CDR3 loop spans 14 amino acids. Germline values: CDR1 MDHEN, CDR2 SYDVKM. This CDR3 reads CASGLTSDAYEQYF. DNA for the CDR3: TGTGCCAGCGGTTTAACTAGCGATGCCTACGAGCAGTACTTC.

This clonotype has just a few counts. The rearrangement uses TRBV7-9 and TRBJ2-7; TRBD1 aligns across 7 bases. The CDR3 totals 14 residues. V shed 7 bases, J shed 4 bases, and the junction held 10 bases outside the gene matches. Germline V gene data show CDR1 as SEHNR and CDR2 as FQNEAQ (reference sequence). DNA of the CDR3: TGTGCCAGCACCCAGGAAGGGGGCGGTTACGAGCAGTACTTC. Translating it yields CASTQEGGGYEQYF.

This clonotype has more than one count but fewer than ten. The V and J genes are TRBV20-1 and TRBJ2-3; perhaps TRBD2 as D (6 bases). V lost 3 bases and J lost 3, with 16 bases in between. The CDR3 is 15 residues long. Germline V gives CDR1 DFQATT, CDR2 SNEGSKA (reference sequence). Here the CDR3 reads CSASLRRAVTDTQYF. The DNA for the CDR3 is TGCAGTGCTAGCTTGCGGAGGGCCGTGACAGATACGCAGTATTTT.

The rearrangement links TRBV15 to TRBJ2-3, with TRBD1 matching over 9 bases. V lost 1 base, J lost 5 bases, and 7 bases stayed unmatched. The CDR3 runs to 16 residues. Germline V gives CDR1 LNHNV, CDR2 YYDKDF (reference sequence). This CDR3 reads CATSRGLGQGLDTQYF. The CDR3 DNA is TGTGCCACCAGCAGAGGATTGGGACAGGGCTTAGATACGCAGTATTTT.

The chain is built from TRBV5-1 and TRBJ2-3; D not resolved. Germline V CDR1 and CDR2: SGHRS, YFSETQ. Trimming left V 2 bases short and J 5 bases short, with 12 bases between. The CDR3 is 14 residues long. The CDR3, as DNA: TGCGCCAGCAGCTTAACGGTGTCACAAGATACGCAGTATTTT. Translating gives CASSLTVSQDTQYF.

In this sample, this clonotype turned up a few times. The CDR3 reads CASSLSPQGGEGEQFF. The CDR3 DNA reads as TGCGCCAGCAGCTTGTCTCCCCAGGGAGGGGAGGGTGAGCAGTTCTTC. The chain joins TRBV5-1 to TRBJ2-1; 7 bases map to TRBD2. CDR1 and CDR2 from the germline V gene are SGHRS and YFSETQ. V was pared by 1 base and J by 9 bases, with 13 bases of the junction left unmatched. CDR3 length equals 16 residues.

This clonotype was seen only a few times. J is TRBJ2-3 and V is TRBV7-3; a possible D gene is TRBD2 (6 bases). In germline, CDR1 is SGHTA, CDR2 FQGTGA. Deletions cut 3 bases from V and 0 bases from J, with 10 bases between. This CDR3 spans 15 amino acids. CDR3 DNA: TGTGCCAGCAGCTTGGGCGGGATGAGCACAGATACGCAGTATTTT. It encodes CASSLGGMSTDTQYF.

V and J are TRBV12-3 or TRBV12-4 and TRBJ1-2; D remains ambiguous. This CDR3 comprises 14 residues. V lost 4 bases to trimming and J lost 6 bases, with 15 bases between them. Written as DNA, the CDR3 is TGTGCCAGCAGTTCCAACCGACCTATCCATGGCTACACCTTC. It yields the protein CASSSNRPIHGYTF.

CDR3 DNA: TGTGCCAGCAGTTTTCTGATAGGACAGCTCAAACTAAATTCACCCCTCCACTTT. Protein: CASSFLIGQLKLNSPLHF. V usage is TRBV27 and J usage is TRBJ1-6, with D perhaps TRBD1 (6 bases). This CDR3 comprises 18 residues. Germline V gene lookup returns CDR1 MNHEY and CDR2 SMNVEV (reference sequence). Trimming removed 3 bases at V and 7 bases at J, with 22 bases between.

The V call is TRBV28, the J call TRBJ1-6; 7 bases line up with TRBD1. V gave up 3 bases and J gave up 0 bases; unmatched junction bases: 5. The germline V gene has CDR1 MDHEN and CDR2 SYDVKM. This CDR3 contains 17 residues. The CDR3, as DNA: TGTGCCAGCAGTTTCGGGGACAGTCGCTCCTATAATTCACCCCTCCACTTT. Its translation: CASSFGDSRSYNSPLHF.

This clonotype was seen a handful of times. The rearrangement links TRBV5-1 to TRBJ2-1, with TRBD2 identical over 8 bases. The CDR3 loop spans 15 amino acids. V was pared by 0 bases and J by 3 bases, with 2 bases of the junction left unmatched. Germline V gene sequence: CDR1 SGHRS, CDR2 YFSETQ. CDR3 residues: CASSLEAGGYNEQFF. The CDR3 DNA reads TGCGCCAGCAGCTTGGAGGCGGGAGGCTACAATGAGCAGTTCTTC.

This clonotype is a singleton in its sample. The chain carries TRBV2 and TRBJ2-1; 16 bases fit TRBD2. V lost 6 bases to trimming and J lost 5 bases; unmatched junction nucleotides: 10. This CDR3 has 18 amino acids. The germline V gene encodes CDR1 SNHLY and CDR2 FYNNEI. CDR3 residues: CASRQGTSGRGQHNEQFF. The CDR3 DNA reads TGTGCCAGCAGGCAGGGGACTAGCGGGAGGGGCCAACACAATGAGCAGTTCTTC. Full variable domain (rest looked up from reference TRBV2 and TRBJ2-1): EPEVTQTPSHQVTQMGQEVILRCVPISNHLYFYWYRQILGQKVEFLVSFYNNEISEKSEIFDDQFSVERPDGSNFTLKIRSTKLEDSAMYFCASRQGTSGRGQHNEQFFGPGTRLTVL.

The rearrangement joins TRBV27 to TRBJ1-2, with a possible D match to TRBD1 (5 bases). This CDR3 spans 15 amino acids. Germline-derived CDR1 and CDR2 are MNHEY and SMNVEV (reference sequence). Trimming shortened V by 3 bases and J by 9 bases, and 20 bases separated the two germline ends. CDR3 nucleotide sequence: TGTGCCAGCAGTTTTACCGCAGGGAGCTGGCCCCGCTACACCTTC. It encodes CASSFTAGSWPRYTF.

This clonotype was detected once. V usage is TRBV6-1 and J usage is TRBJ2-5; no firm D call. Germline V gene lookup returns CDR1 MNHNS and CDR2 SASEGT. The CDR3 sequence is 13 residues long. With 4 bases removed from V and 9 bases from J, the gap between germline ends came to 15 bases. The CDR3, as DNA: TGTGCCAGCAGTGTAAACTGGGGTGAGGCCCAGTACTTC. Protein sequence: CASSVNWGEAQYF.

For the CDR3, the DNA is TGTGCCAGCAGCTTAGCCTTATTAGACAGCTACTATGGCTACACCTTC. It yields the protein CASSLALLDSYYGYTF. The chain links TRBV7-9 to TRBJ1-2; D is perhaps TRBD1 (5 bases). The CDR3 is 16 residues long. Germline CDR1 and CDR2: SEHNR and FQNEAQ (reference sequence). V was trimmed by 0 bases and J by 3 bases, leaving 14 bases between them.

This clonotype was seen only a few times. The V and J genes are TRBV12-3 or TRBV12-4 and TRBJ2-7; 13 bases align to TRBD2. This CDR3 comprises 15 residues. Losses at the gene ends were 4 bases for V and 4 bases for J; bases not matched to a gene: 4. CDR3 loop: CASSSRTSGSYEQYF. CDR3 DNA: TGTGCCAGCAGTTCACGGACTAGCGGGAGTTACGAGCAGTACTTC.

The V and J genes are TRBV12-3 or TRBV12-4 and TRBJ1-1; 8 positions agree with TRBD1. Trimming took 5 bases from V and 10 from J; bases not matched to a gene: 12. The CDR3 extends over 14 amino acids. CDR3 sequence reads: CASSPDRALPRAFF. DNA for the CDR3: TGTGCCAGCAGTCCGGACAGGGCCCTCCCGAGAGCTTTCTTT.

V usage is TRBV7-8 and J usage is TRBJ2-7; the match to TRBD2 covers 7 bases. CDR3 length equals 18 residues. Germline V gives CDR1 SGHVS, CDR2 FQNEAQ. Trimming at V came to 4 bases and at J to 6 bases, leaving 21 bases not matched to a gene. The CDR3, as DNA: TGTGCCAGCAGCTCCACGGCACCGCGGGAGTATCAAGTCGGCGAGCAGTACTTC. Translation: CASSSTAPREYQVGEQYF.

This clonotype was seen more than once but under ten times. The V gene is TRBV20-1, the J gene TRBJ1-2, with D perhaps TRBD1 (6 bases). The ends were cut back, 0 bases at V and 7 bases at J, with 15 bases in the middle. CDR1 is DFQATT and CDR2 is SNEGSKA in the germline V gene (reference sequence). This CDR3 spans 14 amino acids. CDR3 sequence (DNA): TGCAGTGCTAGAGATGCCACGGGGGCGGGTGGCTACACCTTC. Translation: CSARDATGAGGYTF.

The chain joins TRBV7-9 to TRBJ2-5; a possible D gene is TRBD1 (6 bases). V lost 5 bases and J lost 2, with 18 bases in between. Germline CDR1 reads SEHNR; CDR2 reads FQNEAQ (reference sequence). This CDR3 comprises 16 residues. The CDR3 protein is CASSIRFGQLQETQYF. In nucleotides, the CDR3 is TGTGCCAGCAGCATCCGATTCGGACAGTTACAAGAGACCCAGTACTTC.

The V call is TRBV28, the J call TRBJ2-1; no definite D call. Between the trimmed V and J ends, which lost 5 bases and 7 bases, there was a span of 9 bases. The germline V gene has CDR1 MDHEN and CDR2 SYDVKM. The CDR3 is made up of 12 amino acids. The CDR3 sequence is CASSIPVNEQFF. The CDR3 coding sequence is TGTGCCAGCAGTATACCGGTGAATGAGCAGTTCTTC.

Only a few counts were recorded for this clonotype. CDR3 DNA sequence: TGCGCCAGCAGCCAAGATCTCCGGACAGGGGTCACACCCCTCCACTTT. It yields the protein CASSQDLRTGVTPLHF. The chain uses TRBV4-1 and TRBJ1-6, with 9 bases matching TRBD1. The CDR3 has 16 amino acids. After removal of 0 bases from V and 11 bases from J, the junction contained 8 bases not matched to a gene. In germline, CDR1 is MGHRA, CDR2 YSYEKL.

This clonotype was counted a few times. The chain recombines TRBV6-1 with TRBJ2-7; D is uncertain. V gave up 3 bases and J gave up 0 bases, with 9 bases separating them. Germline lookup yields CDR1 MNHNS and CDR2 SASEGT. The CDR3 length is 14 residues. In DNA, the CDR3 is TGTGCCAGCAGTGACAAAACCTTCTCCTACGAGCAGTACTTC. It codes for CASSDKTFSYEQYF.

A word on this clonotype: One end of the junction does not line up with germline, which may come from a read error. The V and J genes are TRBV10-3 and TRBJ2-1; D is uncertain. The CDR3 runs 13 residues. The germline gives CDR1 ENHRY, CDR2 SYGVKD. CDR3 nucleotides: TGTGCCATCAGGGAGTCGAATTGGAATGAGCAGTTCTTC. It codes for CAIRESNWNEQFF.

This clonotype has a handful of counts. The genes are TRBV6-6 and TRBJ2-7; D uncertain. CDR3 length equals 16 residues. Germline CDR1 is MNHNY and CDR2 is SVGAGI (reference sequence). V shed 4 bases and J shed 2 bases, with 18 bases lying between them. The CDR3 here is CASSSLSPGDTYEQYF. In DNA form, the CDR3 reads TGTGCCAGCAGTTCCCTTTCACCAGGAGACACCTACGAGCAGTACTTC.

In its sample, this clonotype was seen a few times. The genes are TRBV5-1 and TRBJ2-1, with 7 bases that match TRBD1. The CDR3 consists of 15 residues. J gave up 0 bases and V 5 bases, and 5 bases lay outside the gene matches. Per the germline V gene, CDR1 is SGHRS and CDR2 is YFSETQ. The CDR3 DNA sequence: TGCGCCAGCAGTTTCGGGGACAGCTCCTACAATGAGCAGTTCTTC. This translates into CASSFGDSSYNEQFF.

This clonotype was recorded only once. In DNA, the CDR3 is TGTGCCAGCAGTTACCCGGGACACCACGAGGCCTACGAGCAGTACTTC. Protein: CASSYPGHHEAYEQYF. V usage is TRBV6-6 and J usage is TRBJ2-7, with D possibly matching TRBD1 (6 bases). Germline loops: CDR1 MNHNY, CDR2 SVGAGI (reference sequence). CDR3 length: 16 residues. Trimming stripped 2 bases from V and 2 bases from J, with 16 bases between.

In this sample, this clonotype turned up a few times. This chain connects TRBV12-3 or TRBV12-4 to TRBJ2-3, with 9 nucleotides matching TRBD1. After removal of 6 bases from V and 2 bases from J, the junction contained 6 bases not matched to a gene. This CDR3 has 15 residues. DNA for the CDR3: TGTGCCAGCAGGAGACAGGGGGACCACACAGATACGCAGTATTTT. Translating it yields CASRRQGDHTDTQYF.

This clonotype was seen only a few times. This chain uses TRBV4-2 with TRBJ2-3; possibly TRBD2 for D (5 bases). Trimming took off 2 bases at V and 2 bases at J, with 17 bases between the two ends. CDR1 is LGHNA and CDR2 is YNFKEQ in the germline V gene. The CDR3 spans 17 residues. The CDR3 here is CASSQTVASEVTDTQYF. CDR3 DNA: TGTGCCAGCAGCCAAACGGTTGCGTCGGAGGTCACAGATACGCAGTATTTT.

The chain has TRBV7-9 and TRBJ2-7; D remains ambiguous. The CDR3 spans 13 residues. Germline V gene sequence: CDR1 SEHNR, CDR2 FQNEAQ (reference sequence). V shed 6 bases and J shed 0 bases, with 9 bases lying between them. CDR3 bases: TGTGCCAGCAGTGCCGCGAGCTCCTACGAGCAGTACTTC. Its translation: CASSAASSYEQYF. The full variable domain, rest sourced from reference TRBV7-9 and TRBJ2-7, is DTGVSQNPRHKITKRGQNVTFRCDPISEHNRLYWYRQTLGQGPEFLTYFQNEAQLEKSRLLSDRFSAERPKGSFSTLEIQRTEQGDSAMYLCASSAASSYEQYFGPGTRLTVT.